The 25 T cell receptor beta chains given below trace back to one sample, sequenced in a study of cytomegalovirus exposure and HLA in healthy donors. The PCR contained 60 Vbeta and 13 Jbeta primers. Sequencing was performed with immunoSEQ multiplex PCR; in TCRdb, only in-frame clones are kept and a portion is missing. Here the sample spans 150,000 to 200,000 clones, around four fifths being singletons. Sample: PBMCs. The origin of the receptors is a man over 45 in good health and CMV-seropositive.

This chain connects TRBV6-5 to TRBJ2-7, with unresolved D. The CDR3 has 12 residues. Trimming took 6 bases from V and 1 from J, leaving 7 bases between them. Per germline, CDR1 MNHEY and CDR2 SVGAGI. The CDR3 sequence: CASSAESYEQYF. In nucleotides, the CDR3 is TGTGCCAGCAGCGCAGAATCCTACGAGCAGTACTTC.

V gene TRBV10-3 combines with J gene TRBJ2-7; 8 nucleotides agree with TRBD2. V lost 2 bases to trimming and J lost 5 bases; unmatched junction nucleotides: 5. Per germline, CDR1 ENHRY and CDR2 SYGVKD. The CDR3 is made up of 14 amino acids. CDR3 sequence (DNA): TGTGCCATCAGTGAGAGAGCGGGAGCGAACGAGCAGTACTTC. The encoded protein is CAISERAGANEQYF.

CDR3 DNA: TGTGCCAGCAGCTTGACAGGGTCTGGGGCCAACGTCCTGACTTTC. It specifies CASSLTGSGANVLTF. The chain recombines TRBV9 with TRBJ2-6; TRBD1 aligns across 7 bases. Germline CDR1 and CDR2: SGDLS and YYNGEE. The CDR3 is made up of 15 amino acids. J was trimmed by 1 base and V by 4 bases; bases with no gene match: 2. The whole variable domain, filled in from reference TRBV9 and TRBJ2-6, reads DSGVTQTPKHLITATGQRVTLRCSPRSGDLSVYWYQQSLDQGLQFLIQYYNGEERAKGNILERFSAQQFPDLHSELNLSSLELGDSALYFCASSLTGSGANVLTFGAGSRLTVL.

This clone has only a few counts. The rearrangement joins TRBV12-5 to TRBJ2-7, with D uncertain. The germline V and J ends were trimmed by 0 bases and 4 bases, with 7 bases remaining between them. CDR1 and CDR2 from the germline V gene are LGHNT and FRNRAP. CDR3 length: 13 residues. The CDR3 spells CASGLVRSYEQYF. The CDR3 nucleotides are TGTGCTAGTGGTTTGGTACGGAGTTACGAGCAGTACTTC. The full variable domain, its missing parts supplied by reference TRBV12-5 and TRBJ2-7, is DARVTQTPRHKVTEMGQEVTMRCQPILGHNTVFWYRQTMMQGLELLAYFRNRAPLDDSGMPKDRFSAEMPDATLATLKIQPSEPRDSAVYFCASGLVRSYEQYFGPGTRLTVT.

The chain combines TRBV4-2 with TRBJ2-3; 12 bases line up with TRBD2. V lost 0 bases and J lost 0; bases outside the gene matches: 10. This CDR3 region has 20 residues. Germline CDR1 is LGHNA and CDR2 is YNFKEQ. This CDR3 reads CASSQEGWSSGGVSTDTQYF. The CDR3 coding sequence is TGTGCCAGCAGCCAAGAAGGATGGTCTAGCGGGGGGGTTAGCACAGATACGCAGTATTTT.

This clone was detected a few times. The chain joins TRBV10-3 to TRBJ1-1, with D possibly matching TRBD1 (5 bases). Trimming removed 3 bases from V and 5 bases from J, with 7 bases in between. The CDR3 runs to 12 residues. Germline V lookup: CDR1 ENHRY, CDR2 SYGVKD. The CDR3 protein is CAISDGGTEAFF. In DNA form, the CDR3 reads TGTGCCATCAGTGACGGGGGGACTGAAGCTTTCTTT.

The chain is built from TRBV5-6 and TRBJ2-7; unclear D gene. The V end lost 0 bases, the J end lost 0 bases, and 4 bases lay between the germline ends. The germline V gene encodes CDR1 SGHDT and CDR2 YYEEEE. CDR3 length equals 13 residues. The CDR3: CASSLGHSYEQYF. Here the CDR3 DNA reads TGTGCCAGCAGCTTGGGACACTCCTACGAGCAGTACTTC.

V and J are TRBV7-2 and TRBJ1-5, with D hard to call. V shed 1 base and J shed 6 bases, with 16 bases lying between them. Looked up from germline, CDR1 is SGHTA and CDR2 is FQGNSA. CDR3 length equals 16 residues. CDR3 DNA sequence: TGTGCCAGCAGCTTAGACCGGGTCGGTTTGGGTCAGCCCCAGCATTTT. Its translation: CASSLDRVGLGQPQHF.

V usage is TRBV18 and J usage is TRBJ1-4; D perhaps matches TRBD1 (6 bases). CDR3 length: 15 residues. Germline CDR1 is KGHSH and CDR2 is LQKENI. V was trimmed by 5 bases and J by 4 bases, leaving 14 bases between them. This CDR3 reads CASSALDRHNEKLFF. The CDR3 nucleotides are TGTGCCAGCTCAGCATTGGACAGACATAATGAAAAACTGTTTTTT.

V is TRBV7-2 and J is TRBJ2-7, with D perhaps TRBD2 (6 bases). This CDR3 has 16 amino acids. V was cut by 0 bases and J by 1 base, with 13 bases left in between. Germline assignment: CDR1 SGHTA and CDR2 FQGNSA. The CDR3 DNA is TGTGCCAGCAGCTTAGCAGGGTCTGGAGGGTCCTACGAGCAGTACTTC. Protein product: CASSLAGSGGSYEQYF.

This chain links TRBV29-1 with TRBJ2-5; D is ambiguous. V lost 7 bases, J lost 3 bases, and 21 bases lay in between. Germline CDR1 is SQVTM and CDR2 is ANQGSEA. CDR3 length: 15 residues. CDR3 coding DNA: TGCAGCGCCTGGCTTCAGCGACGGGTTGAAGAGACCCAGTACTTC. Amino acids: CSAWLQRRVEETQYF.

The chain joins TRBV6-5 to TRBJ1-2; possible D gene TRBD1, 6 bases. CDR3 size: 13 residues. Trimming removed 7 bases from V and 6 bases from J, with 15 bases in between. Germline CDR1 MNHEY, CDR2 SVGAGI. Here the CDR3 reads CASKTTGTHGYTF. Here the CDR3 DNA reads TGTGCCAGCAAAACTACAGGGACCCATGGCTACACCTTC.

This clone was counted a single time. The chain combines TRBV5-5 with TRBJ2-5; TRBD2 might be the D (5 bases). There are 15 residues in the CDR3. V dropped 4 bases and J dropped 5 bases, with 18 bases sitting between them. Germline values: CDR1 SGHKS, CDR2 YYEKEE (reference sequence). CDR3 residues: CASSAQRSPGETQYF. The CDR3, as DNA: TGTGCCAGCAGCGCCCAACGAAGTCCGGGGGAGACCCAGTACTTC. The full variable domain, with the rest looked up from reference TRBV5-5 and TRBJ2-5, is DAGVTQSPTHLIKTRGQQVTLRCSPISGHKSVSWYQQVLGQGPQFIFQYYEKEERGRGNFPDRFSARQFPNYSSELNVNALLLGDSALYLCASSAQRSPGETQYFGPGTRLLVL.

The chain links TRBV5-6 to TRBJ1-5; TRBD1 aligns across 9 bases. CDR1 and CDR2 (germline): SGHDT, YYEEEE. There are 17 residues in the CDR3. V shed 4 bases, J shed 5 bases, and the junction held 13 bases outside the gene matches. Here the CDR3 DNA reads TGTGCCAGCAGCCCGGACAGGGGCGCCGCCCTTTATCAGCCCCAGCATTTT. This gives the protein CASSPDRGAALYQPQHF.

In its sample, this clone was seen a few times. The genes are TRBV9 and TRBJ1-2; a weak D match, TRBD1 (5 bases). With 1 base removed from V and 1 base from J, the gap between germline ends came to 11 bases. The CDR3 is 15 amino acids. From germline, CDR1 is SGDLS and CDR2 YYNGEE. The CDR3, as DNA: TGTGCCAGCAGCGTATTTGACAGCCTTAACTATGGCTACACCTTC. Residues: CASSVFDSLNYGYTF.

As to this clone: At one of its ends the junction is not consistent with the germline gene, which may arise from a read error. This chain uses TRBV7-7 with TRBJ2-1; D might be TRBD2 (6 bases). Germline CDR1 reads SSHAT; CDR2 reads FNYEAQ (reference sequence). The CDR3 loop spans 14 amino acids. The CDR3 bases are TGTGCTAGCAGCTTAACGGGGTACGGGGGTGAGCAGTTCTTC. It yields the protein CASSLTGYGGEQFF. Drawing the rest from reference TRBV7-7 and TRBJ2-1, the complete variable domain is GAGVSQSPRYKVTKRGQDVTLRCDPISSHATLYWYQQALGQGPEFLTYFNYEAQPDKSGLPSDRFSAERPEGSISTLTIQRTEQRDSAMYRCASSLTGYGGEQFFGPGTRLTVL.

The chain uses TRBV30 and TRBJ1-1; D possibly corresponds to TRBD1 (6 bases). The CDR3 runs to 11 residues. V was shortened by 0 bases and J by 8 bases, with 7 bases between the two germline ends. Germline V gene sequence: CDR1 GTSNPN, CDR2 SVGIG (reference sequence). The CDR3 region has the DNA TGTGCCTGGAGTGTAAGGGGGGAAGCTTTCTTT. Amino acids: CAWSVRGEAFF.

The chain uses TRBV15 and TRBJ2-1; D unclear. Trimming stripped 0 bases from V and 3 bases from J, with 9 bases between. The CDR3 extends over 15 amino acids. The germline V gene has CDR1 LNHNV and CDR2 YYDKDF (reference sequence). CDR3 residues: CATSRDHGSYNEQFF. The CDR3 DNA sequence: TGTGCCACCAGCAGAGATCATGGCAGCTACAATGAGCAGTTCTTC.

CDR3 DNA: TGCGCCAGCAGTTACGGCGGGAACGAGCAGTACTTC. It specifies CASSYGGNEQYF. The chain uses TRBV5-1 and TRBJ2-7, with TRBD2 as a possible D gene (6 bases). V was trimmed by 5 bases and J by 5 bases, leaving 11 bases between them. The germline gives CDR1 SGHRS, CDR2 YFSETQ. The CDR3 contains 12 residues.

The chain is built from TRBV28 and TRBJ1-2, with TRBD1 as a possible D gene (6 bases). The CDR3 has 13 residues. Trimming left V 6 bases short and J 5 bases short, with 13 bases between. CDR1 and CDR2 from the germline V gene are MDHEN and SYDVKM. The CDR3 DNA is TGTGCCAGCAGCCCAACAGGGTGGTATGGCTACACCTTC. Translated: CASSPTGWYGYTF.

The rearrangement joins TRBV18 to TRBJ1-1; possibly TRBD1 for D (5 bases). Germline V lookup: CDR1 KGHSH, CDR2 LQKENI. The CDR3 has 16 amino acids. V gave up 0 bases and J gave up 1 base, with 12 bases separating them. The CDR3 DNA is TGTGCCAGCTCACCACCGCTAAGGGGATCGAACACTGAAGCTTTCTTT. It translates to CASSPPLRGSNTEAFF.

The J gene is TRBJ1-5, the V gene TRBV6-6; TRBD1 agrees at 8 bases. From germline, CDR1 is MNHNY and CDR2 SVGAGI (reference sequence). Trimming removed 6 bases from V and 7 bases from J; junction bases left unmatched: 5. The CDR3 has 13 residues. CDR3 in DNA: TGTGCCAGCAGCCAGGGGGCCTGGCAGCCCCAGCATTTT. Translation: CASSQGAWQPQHF.

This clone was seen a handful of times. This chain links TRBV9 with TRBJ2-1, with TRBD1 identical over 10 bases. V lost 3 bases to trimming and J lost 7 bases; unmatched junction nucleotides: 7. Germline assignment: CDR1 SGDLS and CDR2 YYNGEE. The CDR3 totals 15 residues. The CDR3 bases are TGTGCCAGCAGCGCTCGGGACAGGGGTAAAAATGAGCAGTTCTTC. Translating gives CASSARDRGKNEQFF.

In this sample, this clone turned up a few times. Here the CDR3 DNA reads TGCGCCAGCAGCCGAACTACAGGAGATCTCTATGGCTACACCTTC. The encoded protein is CASSRTTGDLYGYTF. The chain is built from TRBV4-3 and TRBJ1-2; D is possibly TRBD1 (5 bases). The length of the CDR3 is 15 residues. Trimming cost V 4 bases and J 4 bases, with 16 bases left between them. Germline CDR1 and CDR2: LGHNA and YSLEER.

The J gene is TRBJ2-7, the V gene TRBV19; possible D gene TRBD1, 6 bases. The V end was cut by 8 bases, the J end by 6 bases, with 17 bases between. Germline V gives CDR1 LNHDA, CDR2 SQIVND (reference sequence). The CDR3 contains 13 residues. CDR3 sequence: CASGTGTFTEQYF. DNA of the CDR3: TGTGCCAGTGGAACCGGGACATTTACCGAGCAGTACTTC. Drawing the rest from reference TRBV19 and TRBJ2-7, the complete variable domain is DGGITQSPKYLFRKEGQNVTLSCEQNLNHDAMYWYRQDPGQGLRLIYYSQIVNDFQKGDIAEGYSVSREKKESFPLTVTSAQKNPTAFYLCASGTGTFTEQYFGPGTRLTVT.